Listed here are 19 T cell receptor beta chains from one sample, sequenced in a study of OX40 agonist ivuxolimab in advanced cancers. Only in-frame clones appear in the TCRdb table, and some are missing; sequencing was by immunoSEQ multiplex PCR. The sample lists tens of thousands of clones, roughly four fifths occurring once. The sample in question was CD4+ or CD8+ T cells sorted from blood, obtained in a trial of the OX40 agonist ivuxolimab. The receptors come from an adult with an advanced solid tumor such as melanoma, head and neck, liver or kidney cancer.

This chain uses TRBV9 with TRBJ1-6; D gene unclear. The V end lost 0 bases, the J end lost 11 bases, and 12 bases lay between the germline ends. The CDR3 contains 14 residues. Germline values: CDR1 SGDLS, CDR2 YYNGEE. This CDR3 reads CASSVVQRSAPLHF. The CDR3 DNA reads TGTGCCAGCAGCGTAGTGCAGAGATCAGCACCCCTCCACTTT.

There are a few counts of this clone. The chain joins TRBV7-2 to TRBJ1-5, with 9 bases identical to TRBD1. V was clipped by 5 bases and J by 2 bases; unmatched bases: 7. Germline-derived CDR1 and CDR2 are SGHTA and FQGNSA. This CDR3 has 16 residues. Here the CDR3 reads CASSPRQGVGNQPQHF. The CDR3, as DNA: TGTGCCAGCAGCCCTAGACAGGGGGTCGGCAATCAGCCCCAGCATTTT.

This chain uses TRBV5-1 with TRBJ2-7; the D is unclear. The CDR3 contains 13 residues. Germline V CDR1 and CDR2: SGHRS, YFSETQ. V lost 2 bases and J lost 2, with 8 bases in between. The CDR3 DNA sequence: TGCGCCAGCAGCTTTGACGGACCCTACGAGCAGTACTTC. The encoded protein is CASSFDGPYEQYF.

This chain uses TRBV9 with TRBJ2-1; 8 positions match TRBD2. This CDR3 spans 14 amino acids. The J segment lost 7 bases and the V segment lost 4 bases, leaving 7 bases of the junction unmatched. CDR1 is SGDLS, CDR2 YYNGEE, per germline. This CDR3 is CASSLIAGTNEQFF. The DNA for the CDR3 is TGTGCCAGCAGCTTGATAGCGGGGACAAATGAGCAGTTCTTC.

The chain has TRBV5-5 and TRBJ2-7; no clear D gene. From germline, CDR1 is SGHKS and CDR2 YYEKEE (reference sequence). The CDR3 loop spans 14 amino acids. V lost 2 bases and J 3 bases, leaving 12 bases between the germline ends. This CDR3 is CASSFLVFDYEQYF. CDR3 nucleotide sequence: TGTGCCAGCAGCTTCCTAGTCTTCGACTACGAGCAGTACTTC.

The V gene is TRBV27, the J gene TRBJ2-7; 8 nucleotides match TRBD2. The CDR3 length is 14 residues. With V trimmed by 3 bases and J by 4 bases, 5 bases remained unmatched. Per germline, CDR1 MNHEY and CDR2 SMNVEV (reference sequence). CDR3 DNA: TGTGCCAGCAGTTTCCGGGAGGGGTCTTACGAGCAGTACTTC. This translates into CASSFREGSYEQYF.

This clone appeared a few times. The chain has TRBV2 and TRBJ1-5; D might be TRBD1 (6 bases). Germline assignment: CDR1 SNHLY and CDR2 FYNNEI. Trimming cost V 3 bases and J 3 bases, with 15 bases left between them. CDR3 length: 16 amino acids. The CDR3 region is CASSEGGRRPNQPQHF. The CDR3 DNA is TGTGCCAGCAGTGAGGGGGGCAGGCGACCCAATCAGCCCCAGCATTTT. The whole variable domain, filled in from reference TRBV2 and TRBJ1-5, reads EPEVTQTPSHQVTQMGQEVILRCVPISNHLYFYWYRQILGQKVEFLVSFYNNEISEKSEIFDDQFSVERPDGSNFTLKIRSTKLEDSAMYFCASSEGGRRPNQPQHFGDGTRLSIL.

The V and J genes are TRBV9 and TRBJ2-1; the match to TRBD2 covers 7 bases. The CDR3 runs to 15 residues. V was clipped by 0 bases and J by 10 bases; unmatched bases: 10. Per the germline V gene, CDR1 is SGDLS and CDR2 is YYNGEE. The CDR3 coding sequence is TGTGCCAGCAGCGTAGGGGACTACCTACAATTCGAGCAGTTCTTC. Amino acid sequence: CASSVGDYLQFEQFF.

This chain links TRBV7-6 with TRBJ2-5, with TRBD2 identical over 7 bases. The last part of the DNA fits TRBJ2-7 better; the J call may be wrong. Germline loops: CDR1 SGHVS, CDR2 FNYEAQ. CDR3 length equals 15 residues. The CDR3 DNA sequence: TGTGCCAGCAGCCCTGCGCGCGGGAGCTCCTACGAGCAGTACTTC. Protein sequence: CASSPARGSSYEQYF.

V gene TRBV15 combines with J gene TRBJ1-2; a weak D match, TRBD1 (5 bases). Germline V CDR1 and CDR2: LNHNV, YYDKDF (reference sequence). V shed 0 bases and J shed 7 bases, with 15 bases lying between them. The CDR3 has 15 amino acids. As DNA, the CDR3 is TGTGCCACCAGCAGAGATCTGTCGGGGGTTGGTGGCTACACCTTC. It is translated as CATSRDLSGVGGYTF.

This clone was counted once. The V call is TRBV7-9, the J call TRBJ2-2, with 10 bases aligning to TRBD1. Germline CDR1 reads SEHNR; CDR2 reads FQNEAQ (reference sequence). The J segment lost 3 bases and the V segment lost 11 bases, leaving 6 bases of the junction unmatched. The CDR3 sequence is 14 residues long. The CDR3 loop is CAGDRGVDTGELFF. In DNA form, the CDR3 reads TGTGCCGGGGACAGGGGAGTTGACACCGGGGAGCTGTTTTTT.

This chain joins TRBV18 and TRBJ1-3; the D is unclear. The CDR3 contains 13 residues. V was pared by 4 bases and J by 4 bases, with 8 bases between. Germline V gene sequence: CDR1 KGHSH, CDR2 LQKENI. The CDR3, as DNA: TGTGCCAGCTCACAGGGTTCCGGAAACACCATATATTTT. Protein product: CASSQGSGNTIYF.

The chain carries TRBV28 and TRBJ1-5; a weak D match, TRBD1 (5 bases). The V gene's germline CDR1 is MDHEN and CDR2 SYDVKM. The CDR3 is 15 amino acids. The germline V and J ends were trimmed by 5 bases and 5 bases, with 16 bases remaining between them. DNA for the CDR3: TGTGCCAGCAGTACTCGTCCTCCGGGGGATCAGCCCCAGCATTTT. Amino acids: CASSTRPPGDQPQHF.

V gene TRBV5-1 combines with J gene TRBJ2-1; a weak D match, TRBD2 (6 bases). The CDR3 consists of 16 residues. V was pared by 0 bases and J by 0 bases, with 10 bases between. Germline values: CDR1 SGHRS, CDR2 YFSETQ. The DNA of the CDR3 is TGCGCCAGCAGCTTGGTTAGCGGCAGCTCCTACAATGAGCAGTTCTTC. This translates into CASSLVSGSSYNEQFF.

The V call is TRBV18, the J call TRBJ2-7; no reliable D call. Germline CDR1 KGHSH, CDR2 LQKENI. V lost 3 bases, J lost 0 bases, and 3 bases lay in between. CDR3 size: 12 residues. CDR3 residues: CASSPYSYEQYF. The CDR3 DNA sequence: TGTGCCAGCTCACCCTACTCCTACGAGCAGTACTTC. The variable domain in full, with the rest retrieved from reference TRBV18 and TRBJ2-7, is NAGVMQNPRHLVRRRGQEARLRCSPMKGHSHVYWYRQLPEEGLKFMVYLQKENIIDESGMPKERFSAEFPKEGPSILRIQQVVRGDSAAYFCASSPYSYEQYFGPGTRLTVT.

The rearrangement uses TRBV28 and TRBJ1-1, with D unclear. The CDR3 runs to 12 residues. Germline V lookup: CDR1 MDHEN, CDR2 SYDVKM. V dropped 7 bases and J dropped 7 bases, with 13 bases sitting between them. CDR3 sequence: CASMGFKNEAFF. CDR3 coding DNA: TGTGCCAGCATGGGATTTAAGAATGAAGCTTTCTTT.

The CDR3 coding sequence is TGTGCCAGCAGCCCCCGGGACAGGGCGGGGGCGGAGCAGTACTTC. Its translation is CASSPRDRAGAEQYF. The rearrangement uses TRBV7-9 and TRBJ2-7; 9 positions match TRBD1. Germline lookup yields CDR1 SEHNR and CDR2 FQNEAQ (reference sequence). V was pared by 5 bases and J by 7 bases, with 12 bases of the junction left unmatched. This CDR3 contains 15 residues.

The genes are TRBV5-1 and TRBJ2-1, with 14 bases matching TRBD2. After removal of 4 bases from V and 10 bases from J, the junction contained 7 bases not matched to a gene. Germline V gives CDR1 SGHRS, CDR2 YFSETQ. This CDR3 has 15 residues. CDR3 DNA sequence: TGCGCCAGCAGCAGAGGACTAGCGGGGGGTAACGAGCAGTTCTTC. Protein product: CASSRGLAGGNEQFF.

Only one count was recorded for this clone. This chain joins TRBV6-6 and TRBJ1-4; D perhaps matches TRBD1 (5 bases). Germline V CDR1 and CDR2: MNHNY, SVGAGI (reference sequence). V dropped 4 bases and J dropped 5 bases, with 11 bases sitting between them. The CDR3 contains 14 residues. CDR3 bases: TGTGCCAGCAGTTTGCAGGGTTTCAATGAAAAACTGTTTTTT. It is translated as CASSLQGFNEKLFF.